This record concerns one T cell receptor beta chain sequence. Antigen unknown. This sample is drawn from a study of T-cell reconstitution after alpha-beta-depleted transplantation in children. It was with unique molecular identifiers that the TCRbeta library was prepared. A single record per CDR3 protein comes from TCRdb applying MiXCR to the PCR reads. The sample has some 840,000 distinct CDR3 sequences, roughly 15% seen once. Study results and caveats: Reports say that about two months after transplant, the alpha-beta T cells came out of several hundred graft clones that had expanded. Newly produced T cells mostly provided counts and TCRbeta diversity after one year, as hyperexpanded clones declined. For some patients, TCRbeta diversity was high at day 60 because of recipient T cells and thymic progenitors that survived.

The V and J ends lost 6 bases and 6 bases respectively, with 20 bases between them. This CDR3 is built from 15 residues. The chain uses TRBV12-3 or TRBV12-4 and TRBJ1-1; no reliable D call. The receptor's source is a male patient under 18 who had a stem cell transplant for acute lymphoblastic leukemia, so the T cells may come from the graft donor. The sequencing used PBMCs, mostly from graft donor cells, collected 360 days after TCRalphabeta/CD19-depleted stem cell transplant. CDR3 nucleotides: TGTGCCAGCAGACACCCACCGGGTCGGCGGCCTGAAGCTTTCTTT. This encodes CASRHPPGRRPEAFF.